This T cell receptor (beta chain) appears in the sequencing data of a study of shared clonotypes between healthy human individuals. The study used approximately 92 million PBMCs per unsorted sample for genomic DNA. Germline lookup yields CDR1 MNHEY and CDR2 SMNVEV (reference sequence). V was trimmed by 2 bases and J by 2 bases, leaving 10 bases between them. This CDR3 contains 14 residues. Libraries were prepared by immunoSEQ multiplex PCR; TCRdb keeps only in-frame clonotypes and omits some of them. Counted here are about 480,000 clones, 60% to 85% occurring once; the ten biggest clones make up approximately 13%.

Sequencing used PBMCs. The chain is built from TRBV27 and TRBJ2-7, with D perhaps matching TRBD1 (5 bases). The TCR originated in a woman aged 40 to 55 in good health. Some clones in this sample may be carry-over from other donors' samples. CDR3 in amino acids: CASSLGAGPYEQYF. In DNA form, the CDR3 reads TGTGCCAGCAGTTTAGGGGCAGGGCCCTACGAGCAGTACTTC.